A single sample gave rise to the 4 T cell receptor beta chains below, sequenced in a study of blood T cell repertoires in COVID-19. The protocol was immunoSEQ multiplex PCR, while the TCRdb copy is restricted to in-frame clones and leaves out a portion. The data show under 150,000 clones, roughly 77% seen once. Sample: peripheral blood. The receptors were gathered from a man aged 55 to 70 with acute or convalescent COVID-19.

The V and J genes are TRBV5-8 and TRBJ2-7, with D perhaps TRBD1 (5 bases). V lost 2 bases, J lost 0 bases, and 9 bases lay in between. CDR1 is SGHTS, CDR2 YDEGEE, per germline. CDR3 length: 14 amino acids. CDR3 in amino acids: CASSFGQGSYEQYF. CDR3 in DNA: TGTGCCAGCAGCTTCGGACAAGGCTCCTACGAGCAGTACTTC.

In this sample, this clone turned up once. The rearrangement links TRBV28 to TRBJ2-1, with TRBD2 identical over 11 bases. V dropped 6 bases and J dropped 1; count of bases not matched to a gene: 5. The CDR3 contains 16 residues. CDR1 MDHEN and CDR2 SYDVKM come from the germline V gene. The CDR3 sequence: CASRDSGRGSYNEQFF. The CDR3 coding sequence is TGTGCCAGCAGAGATAGCGGGAGGGGATCCTACAATGAGCAGTTCTTC.

Comments on this clone: A junction end diverges from the germline sequence, so it may reflect a read error. The chain combines TRBV5-4 with TRBJ2-7; D might be TRBD1 (5 bases). The CDR3 length is 15 residues. The germline gives CDR1 SGHNT, CDR2 YYREEE (reference sequence). CDR3 region: CASSLDRRLSNEQYF. As DNA, the CDR3 is TGTGCCAGCAGCTTGGACAGGCGACTCTCCAACGAGCAGTACTTC. Full variable domain (missing parts from reference TRBV5-4 and TRBJ2-7): ETGVTQSPTHLIKTRGQQVTLRCSSQSGHNTVSWYQQALGQGPQFIFQYYREEENGRGNFPPRFSGLQFPNYSSELNVNALELDDSALYLCASSLDRRLSNEQYFGPGTRLTVT.

V and J are TRBV6-6 and TRBJ1-3; TRBD1 matches 7 bases. V lost 0 bases and J lost 3; bases outside the gene matches: 5. Germline V gene data show CDR1 as MNHNY and CDR2 as SVGAGI (reference sequence). This CDR3 has 16 amino acids. CDR3 amino acids: CASSYSSRGFGNTIYF. CDR3 bases: TGTGCCAGCAGTTACTCGTCCAGGGGGTTTGGAAACACCATATATTTT.